The 19 T cell receptor beta chains given below trace back to one sample, sequenced in a study of T cells in localized non-small cell lung cancer. Sequenced by immunoSEQ multiplex PCR; TCRdb stores in-frame clones only, minus some. The profile shows 55,000 to 65,000 clones, approximately 90% of them singletons. The sample here was peripheral blood, taken before any cancer treatment. These receptors all come from a man aged 40 to 69 with stage I squamous cell lung carcinoma.

This clone was picked up one time. The rearrangement uses TRBV18 and TRBJ2-7; 7 bases agree with TRBD1. Germline values: CDR1 KGHSH, CDR2 LQKENI. Losses at the gene ends were 6 bases for V and 6 bases for J; bases not matched to a gene: 11. The CDR3 is 14 residues long. CDR3 loop: CASSEGASQTEQYF. CDR3 nucleotides: TGTGCCAGCTCCGAGGGGGCGAGCCAGACCGAGCAGTACTTC.

V and J are TRBV27 and TRBJ1-4; no clear D. From germline, CDR1 is MNHEY and CDR2 SMNVEV (reference sequence). The CDR3 sequence is 16 residues long. Trimming pared 5 bases from V and 4 bases from J, leaving 17 bases between. Written as DNA, the CDR3 is TGTGCCAGCAGTCGTACTGGGCGACCGGATAATGAAAAACTGTTTTTT. It specifies CASSRTGRPDNEKLFF.

The chain carries TRBV5-1 and TRBJ2-1, with D maybe TRBD2 (5 bases). The CDR3 has 18 residues. V dropped 3 bases and J dropped 0 bases, with 19 bases sitting between them. Germline lookup yields CDR1 SGHRS and CDR2 YFSETQ. CDR3 sequence reads: CASSWRARQTFSYNEQFF. In DNA form, the CDR3 reads TGCGCCAGCAGCTGGCGGGCCCGTCAAACCTTCTCCTACAATGAGCAGTTCTTC.

This clone came up a few times. The J gene is TRBJ2-1, the V gene TRBV14; maybe TRBD2 (6 bases). Germline V gene sequence: CDR1 SGHDN, CDR2 FVKESK. The CDR3 sequence is 23 residues long. With 2 bases removed from V and 8 bases from J, the gap between germline ends came to 40 bases. As DNA, the CDR3 is TGTGCCAGCAGCCAATCGACCAAGTGGCTGGGGGGTTTCTCGCTAGTCCCGGGGGATGAGCAGTTCTTC. Its translation is CASSQSTKWLGGFSLVPGDEQFF.

V is TRBV28 and J is TRBJ2-7, with D perhaps being TRBD1 or TRBD2 (5 bases each). Germline CDR1 reads MDHEN; CDR2 reads SYDVKM. CDR3 size: 14 residues. Between the trimmed V and J ends, which lost 6 bases and 6 bases, there was a span of 18 bases. Here the CDR3 DNA reads TGTGCCAGCAGCCGGTTGGGGGACCCTCCCGAGCAGTACTTC. Its translation: CASSRLGDPPEQYF. The full variable domain, rest sourced from reference TRBV28 and TRBJ2-7, is DVKVTQSSRYLVKRTGEKVFLECVQDMDHENMFWYRQDPGLGLRLIYFSYDVKMKEKGDIPEGYSVSREKKERFSLILESASTNQTSMYLCASSRLGDPPEQYFGPGTRLTVT.

The chain recombines TRBV7-2 with TRBJ2-3; TRBD2 might be the D (6 bases). Trimming cost V 1 base and J 14 bases, with 13 bases left between them. The germline CDR1 and CDR2 sequences are SGHTA and FQGNSA. The CDR3 loop spans 12 amino acids. CDR3: CASSLGRERRYF. The CDR3 nucleotides read TGTGCCAGCAGCTTAGGACGGGAGAGAAGGTATTTT.

V gene TRBV6-5 combines with J gene TRBJ2-5; unclear D gene. V was clipped by 5 bases and J by 3 bases, with 13 bases between them. Germline assignment: CDR1 MNHEY and CDR2 SVGAGI. The CDR3 consists of 14 residues. CDR3 sequence (DNA): TGTGCCAGCAGTGCCGCCGTCTTCGAAGAGACCCAGTACTTC. Protein sequence: CASSAAVFEETQYF.

The chain couples TRBV4-3 to TRBJ1-1; possibly TRBD1 for D (6 bases). Germline loops: CDR1 LGHNA, CDR2 YSLEER. The CDR3 has 15 amino acids. Trimming shortened V by 0 bases and J by 1 base, and 9 bases separated the two germline ends. The DNA for the CDR3 is TGCGCCAGCAGCCAAGATGGGGGCAGGAACACTGAAGCTTTCTTT. This encodes CASSQDGGRNTEAFF.

The chain has TRBV5-1 and TRBJ2-5; 11 nucleotides align to TRBD2. V lost 4 bases and J lost 3; bases outside the gene matches: 5. The CDR3 runs to 15 residues. Germline lookup yields CDR1 SGHRS and CDR2 YFSETQ. The CDR3 protein is CASSQMTSGEETQYF. The CDR3 DNA follows: TGCGCCAGCAGCCAGATGACTAGCGGGGAAGAGACCCAGTACTTC.

The chain uses TRBV7-9 and TRBJ2-1; 14 bases fit TRBD2. V shed 4 bases, J shed 8 bases, and the junction held 10 bases outside the gene matches. Looked up from germline, CDR1 is SEHNR and CDR2 is FQNEAQ (reference sequence). This CDR3 is 17 amino acids long. CDR3: CASSSRLAGGNRDEQFF. As DNA, the CDR3 is TGTGCCAGCAGCTCCCGACTAGCGGGAGGGAACCGAGATGAGCAGTTCTTC.

This chain connects TRBV6-6 to TRBJ1-5, with a tentative D call TRBD1 (5 bases). V gave up 0 bases and J gave up 7 bases, with 13 bases separating them. The germline gives CDR1 MNHNY, CDR2 SVGAGI (reference sequence). CDR3 length: 15 amino acids. The CDR3 is CASSYSKGDSQPQHF. CDR3 nucleotide sequence: TGTGCCAGCAGTTACTCGAAAGGGGATAGCCAGCCCCAGCATTTT.

The chain joins TRBV4-2 to TRBJ2-5, with 8 bases matching TRBD2. The ends lost 3 bases at V and 1 base at J; junction bases unmatched: 13. The CDR3 extends over 18 amino acids. The germline CDR1 and CDR2 sequences are LGHNA and YNFKEQ. CDR3 nucleotide sequence: TGTGCCAGCAGCCAGCAGCTCGGAGGGACTAGTCTCCAAGAGACCCAGTACTTC. It translates to CASSQQLGGTSLQETQYF.

The rearrangement uses TRBV4-2 and TRBJ2-7; D gene uncertain. The germline gives CDR1 LGHNA, CDR2 YNFKEQ. The CDR3 runs to 15 residues. Trimming removed 3 bases from V and 1 base from J, with 13 bases in between. As DNA, the CDR3 is TGTGCCAGCAGCCACACAACCCGGCTATCCTACGAGCAGTACTTC. Translating gives CASSHTTRLSYEQYF.

The rearrangement joins TRBV25-1 to TRBJ2-7, with a possible D match to TRBD2 (5 bases). Germline V lookup: CDR1 MGHDK, CDR2 SYGVNS. V was cut by 4 bases and J by 0 bases, with 10 bases left in between. The CDR3 has 14 amino acids. The CDR3 DNA reads as TGTGCCAGCAGTGTAAGCGGAAACTCCTACGAGCAGTACTTC. Translation gives CASSVSGNSYEQYF.

V is TRBV29-1 and J is TRBJ2-3, with D hard to call. Germline V gene lookup returns CDR1 SQVTM and CDR2 ANQGSEA. V was clipped by 4 bases and J by 5 bases, with 10 bases between them. CDR3 length: 12 amino acids. CDR3 DNA: TGCAGCGTTGGATCGGGCGAAGATACGCAGTATTTT. This gives the protein CSVGSGEDTQYF.

The chain links TRBV28 to TRBJ2-3; 7 nucleotides line up with TRBD1. CDR1 MDHEN and CDR2 SYDVKM come from the germline V gene. Trimming took 6 bases from V and 0 from J; bases not matched to a gene: 6. This CDR3 is built from 15 residues. Here the CDR3 reads CASRPDRRSTDTQYF. The CDR3 coding sequence is TGTGCCAGCAGGCCGGACAGGAGAAGCACAGATACGCAGTATTTT.

This chain connects TRBV19 to TRBJ1-2; tentative D call: TRBD1 (6 bases). The CDR3 covers 17 residues. V lost 5 bases, J lost 3 bases, and 22 bases lay in between. Germline V gene sequence: CDR1 LNHDA, CDR2 SQIVND (reference sequence). Here the CDR3 DNA reads TGTGCCAGTAGTCTAAACTTGAACAGGGACCTTTACTATGGCTACACCTTC. This sequence encodes CASSLNLNRDLYYGYTF.

The chain uses TRBV18 and TRBJ1-1; D perhaps matches TRBD1 (5 bases). Per the germline V gene, CDR1 is KGHSH and CDR2 is LQKENI. This CDR3 has 15 residues. The germline V and J ends were trimmed by 3 bases and 0 bases, with 11 bases remaining between them. CDR3 nucleotides: TGTGCCAGCTCACCGTCGGGGGGAATGAACACTGAAGCTTTCTTT. Protein sequence: CASSPSGGMNTEAFF.

This sequence joins TRBV5-4 and TRBJ2-7, with 8 bases identical to TRBD1. With 1 base clipped from V and 2 bases from J, the junction kept 2 bases outside the gene matches. The V gene's germline CDR1 is SGHNT and CDR2 YYREEE (reference sequence). This CDR3 is built from 14 residues. This CDR3 is CASSLRQGPYEQYF. In DNA form, the CDR3 reads TGTGCCAGCAGCTTGCGACAGGGGCCCTACGAGCAGTACTTC.